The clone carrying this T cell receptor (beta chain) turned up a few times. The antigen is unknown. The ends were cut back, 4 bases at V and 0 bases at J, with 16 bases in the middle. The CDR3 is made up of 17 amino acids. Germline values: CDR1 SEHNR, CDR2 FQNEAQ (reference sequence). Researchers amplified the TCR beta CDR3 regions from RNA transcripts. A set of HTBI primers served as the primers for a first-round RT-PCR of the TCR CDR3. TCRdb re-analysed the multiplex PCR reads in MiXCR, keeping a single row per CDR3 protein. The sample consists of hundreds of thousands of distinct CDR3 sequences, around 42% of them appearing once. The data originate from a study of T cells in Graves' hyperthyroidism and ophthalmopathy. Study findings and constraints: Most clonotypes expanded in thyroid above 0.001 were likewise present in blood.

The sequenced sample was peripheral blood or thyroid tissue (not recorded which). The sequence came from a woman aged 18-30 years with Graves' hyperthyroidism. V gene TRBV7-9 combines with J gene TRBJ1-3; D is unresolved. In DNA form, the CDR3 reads TGTGCCAGCAGCTCGGTTGCCGGGCCCTTCTCTGGAAACACCATATATTTT. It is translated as CASSSVAGPFSGNTIYF.